This T cell receptor beta chain was recorded in a study of blood T cell repertoires in COVID-19. Study-level information: Samples taken during acute and convalescent COVID-19 were collected in the United States, Italy and Spain. T cells, B-cell-depleted T cells, or PBMCs provided the cDNA or gDNA that served as material.

J lost 3 bases, V lost 0 bases, and 8 bases had no gene match. The CDR3 totals 17 residues. In germline, CDR1 is LNHNV, CDR2 YYDKDF (reference sequence). Here immunoSEQ multiplex PCR was the method, and the copy in TCRdb shows in-frame clones only, minus some. This table has roughly 330,000 clones, about 87% appearing once. Ages ranged from roughly 18 to 100 years, with residence in more than 20 US areas. Clinical histories supplied by participants themselves formed the basis of cohort assignment. V usage is TRBV15 and J usage is TRBJ1-3; 7 bases are shared with TRBD1. This clonotype was sampled from a man aged 25 to 40 who had recovered from COVID-19. The sequencing input was PBMCs or T cells enriched from blood (not recorded which). This chain's CDR3 is CATSRDLMTGNGNTIYF. The CDR3 coding sequence is TGTGCCACCAGCAGAGACCTTATGACAGGGAATGGAAACACCATATATTTT. Supplemented by reference TRBV15 and TRBJ1-3, the full variable domain reads DAMVIQNPRYQVTQFGKPVTLSCSQTLNHNVMYWYQQKSSQAPKLLFHYYDKDFNNEADTPDNFQSRRPNTSFCFLDIRSPGLGDTAMYLCATSRDLMTGNGNTIYFGEGSWLTVV.